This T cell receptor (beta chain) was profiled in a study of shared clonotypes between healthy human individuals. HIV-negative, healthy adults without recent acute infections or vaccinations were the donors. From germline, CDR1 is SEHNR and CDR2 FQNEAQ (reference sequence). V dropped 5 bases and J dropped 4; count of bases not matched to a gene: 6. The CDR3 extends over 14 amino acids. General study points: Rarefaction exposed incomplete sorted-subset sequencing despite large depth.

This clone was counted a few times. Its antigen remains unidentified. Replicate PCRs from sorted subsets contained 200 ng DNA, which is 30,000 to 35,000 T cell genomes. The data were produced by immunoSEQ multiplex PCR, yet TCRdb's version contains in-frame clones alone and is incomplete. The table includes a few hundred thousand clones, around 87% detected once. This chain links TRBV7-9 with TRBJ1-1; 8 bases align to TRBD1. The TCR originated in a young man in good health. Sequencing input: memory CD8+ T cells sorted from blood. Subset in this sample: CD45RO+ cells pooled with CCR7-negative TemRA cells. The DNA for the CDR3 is TGTGCCAGCAGCCGCAGGGGGCGCTTCACTGAAGCTTTCTTT. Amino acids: CASSRRGRFTEAFF.